These 31 T cell receptor beta chains were sequenced from one sample in a study of shared clonotypes between healthy human individuals. The table came from immunoSEQ multiplex PCR; TCRdb's copy has only in-frame clones and leaves some out. The sample carries about 2.3 million clones, over 90% recorded once. The specimen sequenced was naive CD4+ T cells from PBMCs. Subset specified: CD45RA+ positively selected. Every receptor here comes from a man between 18 and 29 years old in good health. Some clones in this sample may be carry-over from other donors' samples.

The chain has TRBV25-1 and TRBJ1-2; D uncertain. The V and J ends lost 3 bases and 7 bases respectively, with 12 bases between them. Germline values: CDR1 MGHDK, CDR2 SYGVNS. This CDR3 is built from 13 residues. The CDR3 DNA follows: TGTGCCAGCAGTGACCGCCGGCGGGGTGGCTACACCTTC. Protein product: CASSDRRRGGYTF.

This sequence joins TRBV28 and TRBJ2-7; TRBD2 matches 9 bases. V shed 7 bases and J 2 bases; nucleotides not matched to a gene: 6. The CDR3 sequence is 14 residues long. Germline V lookup: CDR1 MDHEN, CDR2 SYDVKM. CDR3 region: CASTLAGRPYEQYF. The CDR3 coding sequence is TGTGCCAGCACGCTAGCGGGACGTCCCTACGAGCAGTACTTC.

The chain carries TRBV5-1 and TRBJ1-1; possible D gene TRBD1, 6 bases. This CDR3 contains 13 residues. The germline V and J ends were trimmed by 5 bases and 3 bases, with 11 bases remaining between them. Germline values: CDR1 SGHRS, CDR2 YFSETQ. The CDR3 nucleotides are TGCGCCAGCAGTAGGGGGAAGCACACTGAAGCTTTCTTT. It encodes CASSRGKHTEAFF.

J is TRBJ2-1 and V is TRBV7-9; the match to TRBD2 covers 11 bases. The CDR3 is made up of 17 amino acids. Per germline, CDR1 SEHNR and CDR2 FQNEAQ (reference sequence). Trimming at V came to 5 bases and at J to 5 bases, leaving 11 bases not matched to a gene. CDR3 nucleotide sequence: TGTGCCAGCAGCGGGAGATTGGGGACTAGCGGAGACAATGAGCAGTTCTTC. It translates to CASSGRLGTSGDNEQFF.

On this clone: The sample has other DNA sequences that encode this CDR3 too. The CDR3 region is CASSQGDEQFF. CDR3 nucleotides: TGCGCCAGCAGCCAAGGGGATGAGCAGTTCTTC. V is TRBV4-1 and J is TRBJ2-1; D ambiguous. The CDR3 runs 11 residues. Germline V gene data show CDR1 as MGHRA and CDR2 as YSYEKL. V was cut by 1 base and J by 8 bases, with 3 bases left in between.

In its sample, this clone was seen once. This chain connects TRBV4-1 to TRBJ2-2, with D perhaps assigned TRBD1 or TRBD2 (5 bases each). Trimming took 4 bases from V and 2 from J, leaving 11 bases between them. CDR3 size: 15 residues. Germline V gene lookup returns CDR1 MGHRA and CDR2 YSYEKL. The CDR3 nucleotides are TGCGCCAGCAGCCCTTCGGGACCTAACACCGGGGAGCTGTTTTTT. Encoded protein: CASSPSGPNTGELFF.

On this clone: The same CDR3 is also encoded by other DNA sequences in this sample. The chain couples TRBV6-5 to TRBJ1-1, with 7 bases that match TRBD1. Germline assignment: CDR1 MNHEY and CDR2 SVGAGI. The CDR3 consists of 15 residues. Unmatched junction bases numbered 7, after V lost 5 bases and J lost 1 base. The CDR3 nucleotides are TGTGCCAGCAGTCCACGGGACAGAGCGAACACTGAAGCTTTCTTT. Translating gives CASSPRDRANTEAFF.

V usage is TRBV6-5 and J usage is TRBJ2-7; D is unresolved. CDR3 length: 12 amino acids. Looked up from germline, CDR1 is MNHEY and CDR2 is SVGAGI. The ends were cut back, 6 bases at V and 5 bases at J, with 11 bases in the middle. The CDR3 loop is CASRVRENEQYF. Here the CDR3 DNA reads TGTGCCAGCAGGGTAAGAGAGAACGAGCAGTACTTC.

The J gene is TRBJ2-4, the V gene TRBV19; the D is unclear. Germline assignment: CDR1 LNHDA and CDR2 SQIVND (reference sequence). This CDR3 contains 13 residues. V lost 6 bases to trimming and J lost 8 bases, with 14 bases between them. The CDR3 DNA follows: TGTGCCAGTAGCGTCCAACGCGCGCACATTCAGTACTTC. Amino acids: CASSVQRAHIQYF.

The CDR3 loop reads CASSLTGGQYF. The CDR3 coding sequence is TGTGCCAGCAGCCTGACAGGGGGGCAGTACTTC. The rearrangement joins TRBV7-9 to TRBJ2-7, with 9 bases aligning to TRBD1. This CDR3 is built from 11 residues. Germline-derived CDR1 and CDR2 are SEHNR and FQNEAQ (reference sequence). V dropped 5 bases and J dropped 9; count of bases not matched to a gene: 2.

The chain combines TRBV27 with TRBJ1-1, with unresolved D. The V gene's germline CDR1 is MNHEY and CDR2 SMNVEV (reference sequence). Trimming took 5 bases from V and 5 from J, leaving 15 bases between them. This CDR3 has 14 residues. The chain's CDR3 is CASSTSGRVTEAFF. The CDR3 nucleotides read TGTGCCAGCAGTACCTCGGGGAGAGTAACTGAAGCTTTCTTT.

The gene calls are TRBV6-6 and TRBJ2-5; D might be TRBD1 (5 bases). CDR3 length: 14 residues. CDR1 and CDR2 (germline): MNHNY, SVGAGI (reference sequence). V lost 6 bases and J lost 4, with 15 bases in between. The CDR3 DNA follows: TGTGCCAGCAGCTCGGCACAGGAGCCAGAGACCCAGTACTTC. Translation: CASSSAQEPETQYF.

The chain uses TRBV7-2 and TRBJ2-2, with a weak D call TRBD1 (6 bases). The CDR3 runs 15 residues. Per the germline V gene, CDR1 is SGHTA and CDR2 is FQGNSA. V shed 1 base and J shed 5 bases, with 11 bases lying between them. The CDR3 here is CASSLEGHLTGELFF. The CDR3 DNA reads as TGTGCCAGCAGCTTAGAGGGACACCTTACCGGGGAGCTGTTTTTT.

V and J are TRBV28 and TRBJ1-1; D not resolved. The V and J ends lost 7 bases and 6 bases respectively, with 9 bases between them. Germline V gene data show CDR1 as MDHEN and CDR2 as SYDVKM. CDR3 length equals 11 residues. The CDR3 sequence: CASTRTAEAFF. In DNA form, the CDR3 reads TGTGCCAGCACCAGAACTGCTGAAGCTTTCTTT.

The genes are TRBV7-2 and TRBJ2-1; the match to TRBD2 covers 7 bases. Trimming cost V 2 bases and J 4 bases; bases outside gene matches: 5. The CDR3 runs 15 residues. Germline V CDR1 and CDR2: SGHTA, FQGNSA. CDR3 residues: CASSLSGGVYNEQFF. As DNA, the CDR3 is TGTGCCAGCAGCTTATCGGGAGGCGTTTACAATGAGCAGTTCTTC.

On this clone itself: Other DNA sequences in this sample translate to the same CDR3. The rearrangement links TRBV7-2 to TRBJ2-3; 12 nucleotides match TRBD2. This CDR3 region has 14 residues. V was clipped by 4 bases and J by 5 bases; unmatched bases: 1. Germline CDR1 SGHTA, CDR2 FQGNSA. CDR3 loop: CASSSGLAGDTQYF. For the CDR3, the DNA is TGTGCCAGCAGCTCGGGACTAGCGGGAGATACGCAGTATTTT.

V is TRBV19 and J is TRBJ2-2; 7 positions match TRBD1. Per germline, CDR1 LNHDA and CDR2 SQIVND (reference sequence). The CDR3 contains 17 residues. After removal of 0 bases from V and 0 bases from J, the junction contained 4 bases not matched to a gene. For the CDR3, the DNA is TGTGCCAGTAGTATAGACTGGGACAGCGCGAACACCGGGGAGCTGTTTTTT. It translates to CASSIDWDSANTGELFF.

The chain employs TRBV19 and TRBJ2-5; TRBD2 agrees at 10 bases. The CDR3 is 17 residues long. With V trimmed by 5 bases and J by 0 bases, 9 bases remained unmatched. Germline assignment: CDR1 LNHDA and CDR2 SQIVND (reference sequence). Here the CDR3 DNA reads TGTGCCAGTAGTCCGAAGGGACTAGCGACGTACCAAGAGACCCAGTACTTC. Translating gives CASSPKGLATYQETQYF. The full variable domain, rest sourced from reference TRBV19 and TRBJ2-5, is DGGITQSPKYLFRKEGQNVTLSCEQNLNHDAMYWYRQDPGQGLRLIYYSQIVNDFQKGDIAEGYSVSREKKESFPLTVTSAQKNPTAFYLCASSPKGLATYQETQYFGPGTRLLVL.

This clone was counted a single time. The chain is built from TRBV30 and TRBJ2-5, with D possibly being TRBD1 or TRBD2 (5 bases each). Trimming pared 5 bases from V and 5 bases from J, leaving 18 bases between. Germline V CDR1 and CDR2: GTSNPN, SVGIG (reference sequence). CDR3 size: 14 residues. In DNA, the CDR3 is TGTGCCTGGCGAACCGGGACGCGAGCCGAGACCCAGTACTTC. Its translation is CAWRTGTRAETQYF.

The chain carries TRBV10-3 and TRBJ2-6, with 8 bases matching TRBD1. J lost 3 bases, V lost 3 bases, and 7 bases had no gene match. The CDR3 length is 17 residues. Per germline, CDR1 ENHRY and CDR2 SYGVKD. CDR3 DNA: TGTGCCATCAGTGAAGGTAACAGGGGGAATGGGGCCAACGTCCTGACTTTC. Translated, it gives CAISEGNRGNGANVLTF.

The chain recombines TRBV27 with TRBJ2-7, with 10 bases lining up with TRBD1. Germline CDR1 and CDR2: MNHEY and SMNVEV (reference sequence). V gave up 6 bases and J gave up 1 base; unmatched junction bases: 6. There are 15 residues in the CDR3. The CDR3 region is CASSPRGQGSYEQYF. Here the CDR3 DNA reads TGTGCCAGCAGCCCAAGGGGACAGGGGTCCTACGAGCAGTACTTC.

This chain connects TRBV6-6 to TRBJ1-1; D is unresolved. The CDR3 has 14 amino acids. Looked up from germline, CDR1 is MNHNY and CDR2 is SVGAGI (reference sequence). The germline V and J ends were trimmed by 2 bases and 1 base, with 8 bases remaining between them. In DNA, the CDR3 is TGTGCCAGCAGTTACGAGTTCGGGAACACTGAAGCTTTCTTT. Translation gives CASSYEFGNTEAFF.

This chain links TRBV15 with TRBJ2-7, with 8 bases aligning to TRBD2. J gave up 12 bases and V 0 bases, and 4 bases lay outside the gene matches. The germline CDR1 and CDR2 sequences are LNHNV and YYDKDF (reference sequence). CDR3 length: 12 residues. CDR3 region: CATSRDREGRYF. CDR3 in DNA: TGTGCCACCAGCAGAGATCGGGAGGGACGGTACTTC.

The rearrangement joins TRBV27 to TRBJ1-2; 7 bases are a match to TRBD1. Germline V gene data show CDR1 as MNHEY and CDR2 as SMNVEV (reference sequence). The CDR3 runs to 15 residues. V lost 6 bases to trimming and J lost 7 bases; unmatched junction nucleotides: 14. CDR3 in amino acids: CASRPTGASGGGYTF. CDR3 bases: TGTGCCAGCAGACCAACAGGGGCCTCTGGAGGTGGCTACACCTTC.

This sequence joins TRBV5-6 and TRBJ2-7, with D possibly being TRBD2 (5 bases). This CDR3 contains 15 residues. V lost 1 base and J 0 bases, leaving 11 bases between the germline ends. The V gene's germline CDR1 is SGHDT and CDR2 YYEEEE. CDR3 residues: CASSLRTSTSYEQYF. DNA of the CDR3: TGTGCCAGCAGCTTGCGGACTTCCACCTCCTACGAGCAGTACTTC. Filled out from reference TRBV5-6 and TRBJ2-7, the complete variable domain reads DAGVTQSPTHLIKTRGQQVTLRCSPKSGHDTVSWYQQALGQGPQFIFQYYEEEERQRGNFPDRFSGHQFPNYSSELNVNALLLGDSALYLCASSLRTSTSYEQYFGPGTRLTVT.

Comment on this clone: Other DNA variants within this sample encode the same CDR3. The V gene is TRBV9, the J gene TRBJ2-7, with TRBD1 matching over 8 bases. Germline V gene data show CDR1 as SGDLS and CDR2 as YYNGEE. The CDR3 has 15 amino acids. Unmatched junction bases numbered 7, after V lost 0 bases and J lost 5 bases. Here the CDR3 reads CASSVGGRGLNEQYF. CDR3 nucleotide sequence: TGTGCCAGCAGCGTAGGGGGCAGGGGGCTGAACGAGCAGTACTTC.

This chain joins TRBV28 and TRBJ1-3, with D uncertain. V was clipped by 1 base and J by 0 bases, with 7 bases between them. Germline V lookup: CDR1 MDHEN, CDR2 SYDVKM. CDR3 length: 15 amino acids. CDR3 sequence reads: CASSLLTTSGNTIYF. The CDR3 DNA sequence: TGTGCCAGCAGTTTATTGACAACCTCTGGAAACACCATATATTTT.

The rearrangement links TRBV19 to TRBJ1-5, with unresolved D. V was trimmed by 3 bases and J by 6 bases, leaving 12 bases between them. The CDR3 covers 14 residues. The germline V gene has CDR1 LNHDA and CDR2 SQIVND (reference sequence). CDR3 coding DNA: TGTGCCAGTAGTATGCGAGAGGTAACTCAGCCCCAGCATTTT. Its protein is CASSMREVTQPQHF.

The rearrangement links TRBV10-3 to TRBJ2-7; TRBD2 aligns across 10 bases. Germline V CDR1 and CDR2: ENHRY, SYGVKD. The CDR3 is 16 residues long. V trimming: 4 bases; J trimming: 1 base; junction bases outside the gene matches: 7. CDR3 DNA sequence: TGTGCCATCAGTGCTCCCAGACTAGCGGGTTCCTACGAGCAGTACTTC. It yields the protein CAISAPRLAGSYEQYF.

This chain joins TRBV5-6 and TRBJ2-7; weak D call: TRBD2 (5 bases). The germline gives CDR1 SGHDT, CDR2 YYEEEE. The V gene lost 4 bases and the J gene lost 4 bases, with 9 bases spanning the gap. The CDR3 length is 12 residues. The DNA for the CDR3 is TGTGCCAGCAGCCAGGACTCTTACGAGCAGTACTTC. Translating gives CASSQDSYEQYF. Using reference TRBV5-6 and TRBJ2-7 for the parts outside the CDR3, the full variable domain is DAGVTQSPTHLIKTRGQQVTLRCSPKSGHDTVSWYQQALGQGPQFIFQYYEEEERQRGNFPDRFSGHQFPNYSSELNVNALLLGDSALYLCASSQDSYEQYFGPGTRLTVT.

Only one count was recorded for this clone. The sample holds other DNA sequences that translate to the same CDR3. This chain uses TRBV28 with TRBJ1-5; D is unclear. V was pared by 3 bases and J by 6 bases, with 6 bases between. The CDR3 length is 12 residues. CDR1 and CDR2 from the germline V gene are MDHEN and SYDVKM. The CDR3 here is CASSLKGQPQHF. In nucleotides, the CDR3 is TGTGCCAGCAGTTTGAAGGGTCAGCCCCAGCATTTT. The entire variable domain, with the rest obtained from reference TRBV28 and TRBJ1-5, is as follows: DVKVTQSSRYLVKRTGEKVFLECVQDMDHENMFWYRQDPGLGLRLIYFSYDVKMKEKGDIPEGYSVSREKKERFSLILESASTNQTSMYLCASSLKGQPQHFGDGTRLSIL.